This T cell receptor beta chain was identified in a study of blood T cell repertoires in COVID-19. Across the study: PBMCs, B-cell-depleted T cells, or T cells provided the cDNA or gDNA that made up the material.

The assay was immunoSEQ multiplex PCR, and TCRdb's table has in-frame clones only and misses some. There are about 260,000 clones in the sample; about 90% occur only once, and over 1.2% lies in the top ten. Trimming removed 4 bases from V and 2 bases from J; junction bases left unmatched: 5. This CDR3 region has 15 residues. CDR1 and CDR2 (germline): SGHTS, YDEGEE. Sequencing was done on a sample of peripheral blood. The chain employs TRBV5-8 and TRBJ1-4; 7 bases align to TRBD1. The sequence derives from a middle-aged woman who had recovered from COVID-19. In nucleotides, the CDR3 is TGTGCCAGCAGCGAGGGACAGTACACTAATGAAAAACTGTTTTTT. Translation gives CASSEGQYTNEKLFF.